This passage covers 11 T cell receptor beta chains from one sample sequenced in a study of T cells in tumors after PD-1 blockade. Sequencing used immunoSEQ multiplex PCR; TCRdb keeps in-frame clones, though not all of them. The profile shows tens of thousands of clones, more than 70% of them singletons. Here the sequenced sample was PBMCs, taken before anti-PD-1 treatment. The receptors derive from a human donor with basal cell carcinoma.

The chain couples TRBV19 to TRBJ1-1, with D uncertain. The CDR3 spans 14 residues. V dropped 7 bases and J dropped 3 bases, with 15 bases sitting between them. The germline V gene has CDR1 LNHDA and CDR2 SQIVND (reference sequence). The CDR3: CASNGVGRYTEAFF. For the CDR3, the DNA is TGTGCCAGTAACGGGGTCGGAAGGTACACTGAAGCTTTCTTT.

V gene TRBV12-3 or TRBV12-4 combines with J gene TRBJ1-4, with 8 bases that match TRBD1. CDR3 size: 13 residues. V was clipped by 6 bases and J by 8 bases; unmatched bases: 5. CDR3 sequence reads: CASRTGVGEKLFF. CDR3 bases: TGTGCCAGCAGGACAGGGGTGGGAGAAAAACTGTTTTTT.

CDR3 nucleotide sequence: TGTGCCAGCAGCCAAGTCTTACCCGGGACAGGGAGTTTGGATGAGCAGTTCTTC. This encodes CASSQVLPGTGSLDEQFF. This chain uses TRBV14 with TRBJ2-1; TRBD1 matches 9 bases. Germline V gene sequence: CDR1 SGHDN, CDR2 FVKESK. The V gene end was trimmed by 1 base and the J gene end by 8 bases; junction bases not matched to a gene: 15. The CDR3 extends over 18 amino acids.

The chain joins TRBV6-5 to TRBJ1-2, with a tentative D call TRBD1 (5 bases). The CDR3 has 16 amino acids. The V gene lost 2 bases and the J gene lost 2 bases, with 15 bases spanning the gap. The germline gives CDR1 MNHEY, CDR2 SVGAGI. In DNA form, the CDR3 reads TGTGCCAGCAGTTACGGCTCCGTGCAGGGAAACTATGGCTACACCTTC. As protein: CASSYGSVQGNYGYTF.

The rearrangement joins TRBV2 to TRBJ2-6; D gene uncertain. The CDR3 sequence is 18 residues long. Trimming cost V 0 bases and J 4 bases, with 16 bases left between them. Germline CDR1 reads SNHLY; CDR2 reads FYNNEI. The CDR3 is CASSEALLDAEGANVLTF. The CDR3 DNA reads TGTGCCAGCAGTGAAGCGCTACTGGACGCGGAGGGGGCCAACGTCCTGACTTTC.

The chain has TRBV7-9 and TRBJ2-5, with D perhaps matching TRBD2 (5 bases). Germline CDR1 and CDR2: SEHNR and FQNEAQ (reference sequence). This CDR3 is built from 15 residues. V lost 5 bases and J 5 bases, leaving 18 bases between the germline ends. Here the CDR3 reads CASSIGISPGETQYF. DNA for the CDR3: TGTGCCAGCAGCATCGGGATCAGTCCCGGGGAGACCCAGTACTTC.

With regard to this clone: This CDR3 is also generated by other DNA sequences in the sample. The CDR3, as DNA: TGTGCCAGCAGCGGGCGGGGGGAGCGGTTTGCCGGGGAGCTGTTTTTT. Its protein product is CASSGRGERFAGELFF. The chain employs TRBV9 and TRBJ2-2; TRBD2 matches at 8 bases. Germline assignment: CDR1 SGDLS and CDR2 YYNGEE. J gave up 6 bases and V 3 bases, and 10 bases lay outside the gene matches. CDR3 length: 16 amino acids.

The chain links TRBV6-6 to TRBJ1-5; 10 bases agree with TRBD1. CDR3 length: 19 residues. V lost 6 bases and J lost 7; bases outside the gene matches: 21. Germline V CDR1 and CDR2: MNHNY, SVGAGI (reference sequence). This CDR3 reads CASSRLATPGTGEGQPQHF. CDR3 coding DNA: TGTGCCAGCAGCCGACTCGCGACCCCCGGGACAGGGGAGGGACAGCCCCAGCATTTT.

There are a few counts of this clone. The rearrangement links TRBV3-1 (or the pseudogene TRBV3-2) to TRBJ1-6, with D hard to call. Germline V gives CDR1 LGHDT, CDR2 YNNKEL (reference sequence). Trimming removed 0 bases from V and 9 bases from J, with 18 bases in between. This CDR3 is built from 17 residues. CDR3 nucleotide sequence: TGTGCCAGCAGCCAAGACCCTTGGACGGGCCTAGGTTCACCCCTCCACTTT. This translates into CASSQDPWTGLGSPLHF.

With respect to this clone: Other DNA sequences in the same sample also yield this CDR3. The chain joins TRBV7-3 to TRBJ1-1, with a tentative D call TRBD1 (6 bases). Germline CDR1 SGHTA, CDR2 FQGTGA. The CDR3 spans 14 residues. Trimming took 1 base from V and 5 from J, leaving 11 bases between them. The CDR3: CASSLKGGGTEAFF. In DNA, the CDR3 is TGTGCCAGCAGCTTAAAGGGAGGGGGAACTGAAGCTTTCTTT. Full variable domain (outside the CDR3, taken from reference TRBV7-3 and TRBJ1-1): GAGVSQTPSNKVTEKGKYVELRCDPISGHTALYWYRQSLGQGPEFLIYFQGTGAADDSGLPNDRFFAVRPEGSVSTLKIQRTERGDSAVYLCASSLKGGGTEAFFGQGTRLTVV.

This clone was recorded a few times. The chain joins TRBV7-6 to TRBJ2-7; 9 bases align to TRBD1. Germline-derived CDR1 and CDR2 are SGHVS and FNYEAQ. There are 15 residues in the CDR3. V shed 5 bases, J shed 2 bases, and the junction held 7 bases outside the gene matches. In DNA form, the CDR3 reads TGTGCCAGCAGCCAGGGACAGGGTGAGGCCTACGAGCAGTACTTC. Protein: CASSQGQGEAYEQYF.